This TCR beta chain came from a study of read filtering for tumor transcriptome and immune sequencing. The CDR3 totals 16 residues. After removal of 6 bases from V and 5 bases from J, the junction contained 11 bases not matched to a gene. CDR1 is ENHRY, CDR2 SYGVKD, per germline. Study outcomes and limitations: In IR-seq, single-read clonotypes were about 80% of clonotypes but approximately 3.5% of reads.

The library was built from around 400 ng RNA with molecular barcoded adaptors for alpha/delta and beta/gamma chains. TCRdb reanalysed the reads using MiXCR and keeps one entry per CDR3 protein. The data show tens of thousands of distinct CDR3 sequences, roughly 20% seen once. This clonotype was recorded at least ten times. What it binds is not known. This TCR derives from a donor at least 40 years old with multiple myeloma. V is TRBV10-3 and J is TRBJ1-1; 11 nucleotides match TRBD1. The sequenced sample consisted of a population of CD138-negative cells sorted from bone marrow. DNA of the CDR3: TGTGCCATCAGCCCCGGGACAGGGGGTTCGGGTACTGAAGCTTTCTTT. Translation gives CAISPGTGGSGTEAFF.